The rows below give T cell receptor beta chains drawn from one sample of a study of T cells in Graves' hyperthyroidism and ophthalmopathy. A single record per CDR3 protein comes from TCRdb applying MiXCR to the multiplex PCR reads. The sample carries 360,000 or so distinct CDR3 sequences, about a fifth recorded once. The sequenced material came from blood. Every receptor here comes from a woman between 18 and 29 years old with Graves' hyperthyroidism. The CDR3 runs from the conserved cysteine through the conserved F or W. Fields, in order: V gene, D gene, clone size, J gene, CDR3 protein, CDR3 DNA. The D gene is left open where the match is weak. Only part of the rows carry a size: once, few, many, or a class if the clone is expanded.

TRBV4-2	TRBD1	many	TRBJ1-2	CASSQGRGTYGYTF	TGTGCCAGCAGCCAAGGCAGGGGGACCTATGGCTACACCTTC
TRBV27	TRBD1	once	TRBJ1-1	CASGAYTGTGNTEAFF	TGTGCCAGCGGTGCTTACACCGGGACAGGGAACACTGAAGCTTTCTTT
TRBV6-5	TRBD1	.	TRBJ1-1	CASSSRQGAVIAEAFF	TGTGCCAGCAGTTCACGACAGGGGGCGGTGATTGCTGAAGCTTTCTTT
TRBV7-3	.	few	TRBJ2-5	CASNHGADGETQYF	TGTGCCAGCAACCATGGGGCCGACGGAGAGACCCAGTACTTC
TRBV7-6	.	many	TRBJ2-3	CASSLKGQSTDTQYF	TGTGCCAGCAGCTTAAAGGGGCAAAGCACAGATACGCAGTATTTT
TRBV7-8	TRBD1	many	TRBJ2-5	CASSLARDRGLVTQYF	TGTGCCAGCAGCTTAGCCCGGGACAGGGGATTAGTGACCCAGTACTTC
TRBV28	.	many	TRBJ2-7	CASSPRGGDRRGEQYF	TGTGCCAGCAGCCCCAGAGGAGGTGACAGACGGGGAGAGCAGTACTTC
TRBV7-2	TRBD1	many	TRBJ1-2	CASSPRTGGNYGYTF	TGTGCCAGCAGCCCCCGGACAGGGGGGAACTATGGCTACACCTTC
TRBV9	.	many	TRBJ2-5	CASSARGGRETQYF	TGTGCCAGCAGCGCCCGTGGAGGGCGGGAGACCCAGTACTTC
TRBV4-1	.	.	TRBJ1-2	CASSQDFGRYNYGYTF	TGCGCCAGCAGCCAAGATTTTGGACGGTATAACTATGGCTACACCTTC